This T cell receptor (beta chain) was recovered during a study of human T cells and chemical hapten exposure. Time point reported: pre-sensitization, week 0. Described treatment: therapeutic diphenylcyclopropenone sensitization with weekly scalp DPC. The CDR3 extends over 14 amino acids. Trimming removed 1 base at V and 3 bases at J, with 7 bases between. Germline lookup yields CDR1 LGHDT and CDR2 YNNKEL (reference sequence). TCRdb ran MiXCR on the RACE reads and lists one entry per CDR3 protein. The sample yields about 250,000 distinct CDR3 sequences, roughly 7.4% seen once. V and J are TRBV3-1 and TRBJ1-5; the D is unclear. The source is a man younger than 35 with alopecia areata. Some clones in this sample may be carry-over from other donors' samples. The sample here was whole blood, taken in connection with sensitization to the hapten diphenylcyclopropenone (DPC). The CDR3 DNA reads TGTGCCAGCAGCCAAGTAGGGAACAATCAGCCCCAGCATTTT. It yields the protein CASSQVGNNQPQHF.